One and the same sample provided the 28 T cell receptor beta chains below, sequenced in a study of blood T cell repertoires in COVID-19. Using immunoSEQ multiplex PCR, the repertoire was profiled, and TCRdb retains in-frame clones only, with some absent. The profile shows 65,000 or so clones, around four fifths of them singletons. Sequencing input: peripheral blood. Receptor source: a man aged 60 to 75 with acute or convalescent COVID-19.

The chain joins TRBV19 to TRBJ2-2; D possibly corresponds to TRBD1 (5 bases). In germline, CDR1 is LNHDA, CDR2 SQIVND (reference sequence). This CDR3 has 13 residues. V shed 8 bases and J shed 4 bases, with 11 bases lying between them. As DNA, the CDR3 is TGTGCCAGTTGGAACAGGCTCACCGGGGAGCTGTTTTTT. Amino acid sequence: CASWNRLTGELFF.

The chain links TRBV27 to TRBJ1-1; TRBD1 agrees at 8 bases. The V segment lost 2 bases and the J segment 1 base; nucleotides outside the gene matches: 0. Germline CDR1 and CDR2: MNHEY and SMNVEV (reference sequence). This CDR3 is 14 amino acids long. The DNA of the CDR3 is TGTGCCAGCAGTTTAGGGACAGGGAACACTGAAGCTTTCTTT. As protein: CASSLGTGNTEAFF.

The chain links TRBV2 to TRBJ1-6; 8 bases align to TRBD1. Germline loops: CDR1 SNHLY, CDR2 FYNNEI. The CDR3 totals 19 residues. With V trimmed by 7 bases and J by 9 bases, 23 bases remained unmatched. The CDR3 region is CASKGINRGSPIMGSPLHF. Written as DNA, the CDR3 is TGTGCCAGCAAAGGGATAAACAGGGGGTCCCCTATAATGGGTTCACCCCTCCACTTT.

CDR3 nucleotide sequence: TGTGCCAGCAGTTTCGGACAGACAGAGACCCAGTACTTC. This gives the protein CASSFGQTETQYF. The chain links TRBV7-9 to TRBJ2-5; tentatively, D is TRBD1 (6 bases). CDR3 length: 13 residues. The V end was cut by 6 bases, the J end by 4 bases, with 12 bases between. The germline V gene has CDR1 SEHNR and CDR2 FQNEAQ (reference sequence).

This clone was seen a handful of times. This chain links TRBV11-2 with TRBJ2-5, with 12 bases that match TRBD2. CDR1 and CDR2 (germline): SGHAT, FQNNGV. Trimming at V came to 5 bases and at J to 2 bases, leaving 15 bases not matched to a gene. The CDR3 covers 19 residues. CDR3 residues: CASSKRVSSGGGRQETQYF. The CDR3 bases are TGTGCCAGCAGCAAACGTGTGTCTAGCGGGGGGGGACGACAAGAGACCCAGTACTTC.

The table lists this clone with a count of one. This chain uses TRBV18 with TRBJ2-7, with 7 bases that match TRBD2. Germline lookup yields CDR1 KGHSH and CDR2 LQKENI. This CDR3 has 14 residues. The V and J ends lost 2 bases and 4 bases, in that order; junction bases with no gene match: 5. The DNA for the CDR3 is TGTGCCAGCTCACCAGGACTAGTAGGGTACGAGCAGTACTTC. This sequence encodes CASSPGLVGYEQYF.

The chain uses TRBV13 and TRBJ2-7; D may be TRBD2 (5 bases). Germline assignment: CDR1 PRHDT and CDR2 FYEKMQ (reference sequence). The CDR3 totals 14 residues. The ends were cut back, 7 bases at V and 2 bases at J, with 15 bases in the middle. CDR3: CASKEAGLTYEQYF. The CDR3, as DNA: TGTGCCAGCAAGGAAGCCGGACTTACCTACGAGCAGTACTTC.

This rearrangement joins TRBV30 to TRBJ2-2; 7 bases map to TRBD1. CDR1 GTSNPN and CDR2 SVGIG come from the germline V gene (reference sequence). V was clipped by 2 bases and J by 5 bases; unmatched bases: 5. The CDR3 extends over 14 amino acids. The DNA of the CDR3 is TGTGCCTGGAGTAGACAGGGTGGGACCGGGGAGCTGTTTTTT. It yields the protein CAWSRQGGTGELFF.

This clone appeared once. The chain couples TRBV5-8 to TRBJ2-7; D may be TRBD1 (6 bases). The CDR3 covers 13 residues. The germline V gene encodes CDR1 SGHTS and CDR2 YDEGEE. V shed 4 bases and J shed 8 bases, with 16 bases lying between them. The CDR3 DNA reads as TGTGCCAGCAGCCGCCTCCTGACAGGAAAGCAGTACTTC. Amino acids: CASSRLLTGKQYF.

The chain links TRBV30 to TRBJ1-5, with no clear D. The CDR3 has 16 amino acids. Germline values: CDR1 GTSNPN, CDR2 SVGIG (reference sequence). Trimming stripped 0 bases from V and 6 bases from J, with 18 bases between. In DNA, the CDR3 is TGTGCCTGGAGTGTGACTGGACGTCCGGAGGGTCAGCCCCAGCATTTT. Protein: CAWSVTGRPEGQPQHF.

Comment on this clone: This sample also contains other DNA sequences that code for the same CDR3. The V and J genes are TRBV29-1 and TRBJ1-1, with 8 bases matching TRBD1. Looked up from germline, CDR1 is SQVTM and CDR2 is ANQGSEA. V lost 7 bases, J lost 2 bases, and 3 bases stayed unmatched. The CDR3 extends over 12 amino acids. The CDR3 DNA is TGCAGCGGCGGACAGGGAAACACTGAAGCTTTCTTT. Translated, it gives CSGGQGNTEAFF. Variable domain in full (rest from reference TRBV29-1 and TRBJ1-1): SAVISQKPSRDICQRGTSLTIQCQVDSQVTMMFWYRQQPGQSLTLIATANQGSEATYESGFVIDKFPISRPNLTFSTLTVSNMSPEDSSIYLCSGGQGNTEAFFGQGTRLTVV.

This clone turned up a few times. In DNA form, the CDR3 reads TGCGCCAGCATGAACGGGGGGCCGTACGAGCAGTACTTC. Translation gives CASMNGGPYEQYF. The chain carries TRBV10-2 and TRBJ2-7; possibly TRBD2 for D (7 bases). The CDR3 runs 13 residues. Germline lookup yields CDR1 WSHSY and CDR2 SAAADI. V lost 7 bases and J 4 bases, leaving 14 bases between the germline ends.

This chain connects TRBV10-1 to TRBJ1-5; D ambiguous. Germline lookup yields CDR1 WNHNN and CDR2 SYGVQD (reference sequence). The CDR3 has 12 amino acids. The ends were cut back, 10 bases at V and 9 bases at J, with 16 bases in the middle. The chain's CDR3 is CAIRSGKRPQHF. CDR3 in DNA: TGCGCCATCCGGTCGGGGAAGAGGCCCCAGCATTTT.

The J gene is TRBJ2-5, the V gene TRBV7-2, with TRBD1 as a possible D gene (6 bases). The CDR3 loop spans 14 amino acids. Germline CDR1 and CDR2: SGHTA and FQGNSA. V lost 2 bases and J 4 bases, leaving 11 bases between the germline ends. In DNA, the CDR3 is TGTGCCAGCAGCTTATACAGGGTCGGAGAGACCCAGTACTTC. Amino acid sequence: CASSLYRVGETQYF.

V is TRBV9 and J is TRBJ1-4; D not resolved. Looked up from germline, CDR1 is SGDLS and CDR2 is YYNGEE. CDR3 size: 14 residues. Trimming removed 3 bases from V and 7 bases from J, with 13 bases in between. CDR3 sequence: CASSETPRGEKLFF. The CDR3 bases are TGTGCCAGCAGCGAAACTCCCCGCGGTGAAAAACTGTTTTTT.

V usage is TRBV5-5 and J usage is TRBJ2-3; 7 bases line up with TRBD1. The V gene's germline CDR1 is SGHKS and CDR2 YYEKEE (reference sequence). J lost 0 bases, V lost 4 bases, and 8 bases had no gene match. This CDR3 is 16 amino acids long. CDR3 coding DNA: TGTGCCAGCAGCCGGACAGGCCTCGCGAGCACAGATACGCAGTATTTT. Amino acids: CASSRTGLASTDTQYF.

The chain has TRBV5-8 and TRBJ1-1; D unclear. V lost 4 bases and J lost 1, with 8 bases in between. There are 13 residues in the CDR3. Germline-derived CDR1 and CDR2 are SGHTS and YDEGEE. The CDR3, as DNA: TGTGCCAGCAGCAGGGAGCCGAACACTGAAGCTTTCTTT. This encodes CASSREPNTEAFF.

The CDR3 DNA is TGTGCCACCAGTGAAGGAGTAGGCCAAGAAAAACTGTTTTTT. Translation: CATSEGVGQEKLFF. The chain uses TRBV24-1 and TRBJ1-4; no clear D. Trimming removed 4 bases from V and 8 bases from J, with 13 bases in between. This CDR3 has 14 amino acids. Germline-derived CDR1 and CDR2 are KGHDR and SFDVKD.

CDR3 in amino acids: CASSGGLATNTDTQYF. In DNA form, the CDR3 reads TGTGCCAGCAGCGGGGGACTAGCGACTAACACAGATACGCAGTATTTT. The gene calls are TRBV9 and TRBJ2-3; 10 nucleotides agree with TRBD2. Losses at the gene ends were 3 bases for V and 2 bases for J; bases not matched to a gene: 6. The germline CDR1 and CDR2 sequences are SGDLS and YYNGEE. The CDR3 is made up of 16 amino acids.

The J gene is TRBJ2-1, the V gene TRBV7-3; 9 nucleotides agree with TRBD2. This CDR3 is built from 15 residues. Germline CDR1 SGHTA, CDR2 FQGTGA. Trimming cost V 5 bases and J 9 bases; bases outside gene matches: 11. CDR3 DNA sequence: TGTGCCAGCAGCGGGGGCAGCGGGGGGTCCCTTGAGCAGTTCTTC. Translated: CASSGGSGGSLEQFF.

The CDR3 sequence is CASSDRGNYGYTF. The CDR3 DNA reads TGTGCCAGCTCGGACAGGGGTAACTATGGCTACACCTTC. The chain links TRBV19 to TRBJ1-2, with 9 nucleotides matching TRBD1. J gave up 1 base and V 9 bases, and 3 bases lay outside the gene matches. The length of the CDR3 is 13 residues. Per the germline V gene, CDR1 is LNHDA and CDR2 is SQIVND (reference sequence).

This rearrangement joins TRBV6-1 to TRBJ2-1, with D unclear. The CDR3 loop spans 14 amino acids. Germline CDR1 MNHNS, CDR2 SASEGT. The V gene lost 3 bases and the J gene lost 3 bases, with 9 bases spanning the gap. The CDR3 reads CASSERFRYNEQFF. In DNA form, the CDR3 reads TGTGCCAGCAGTGAGCGGTTTCGCTACAATGAGCAGTTCTTC.

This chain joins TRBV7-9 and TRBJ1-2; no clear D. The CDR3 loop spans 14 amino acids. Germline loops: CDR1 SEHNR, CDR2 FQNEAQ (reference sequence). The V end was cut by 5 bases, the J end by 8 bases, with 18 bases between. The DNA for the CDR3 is TGTGCCAGCAGCCATGATGGGTTAGCATTGGGCTACACCTTC. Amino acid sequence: CASSHDGLALGYTF.

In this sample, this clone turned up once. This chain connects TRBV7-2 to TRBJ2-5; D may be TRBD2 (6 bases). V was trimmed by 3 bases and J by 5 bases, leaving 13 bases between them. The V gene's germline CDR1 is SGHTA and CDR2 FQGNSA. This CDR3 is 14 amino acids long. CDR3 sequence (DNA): TGTGCCAGCAGCTTCGGAGGGCGAAAGGAGACCCAGTACTTC. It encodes CASSFGGRKETQYF.

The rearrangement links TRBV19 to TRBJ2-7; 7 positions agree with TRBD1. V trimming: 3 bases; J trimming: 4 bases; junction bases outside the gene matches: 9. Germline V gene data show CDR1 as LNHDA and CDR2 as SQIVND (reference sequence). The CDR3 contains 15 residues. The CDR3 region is CASSIRDSYGYEQYF. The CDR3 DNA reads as TGTGCCAGTAGTATCCGGGACAGTTATGGGTACGAGCAGTACTTC.

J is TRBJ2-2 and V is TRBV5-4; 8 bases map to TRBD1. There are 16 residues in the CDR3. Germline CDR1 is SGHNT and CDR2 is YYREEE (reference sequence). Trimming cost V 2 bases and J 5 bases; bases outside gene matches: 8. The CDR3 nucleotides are TGTGCCAGCAGCTTAAGGGACAGGATTGGAACCGGGGAGCTGTTTTTT. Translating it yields CASSLRDRIGTGELFF.

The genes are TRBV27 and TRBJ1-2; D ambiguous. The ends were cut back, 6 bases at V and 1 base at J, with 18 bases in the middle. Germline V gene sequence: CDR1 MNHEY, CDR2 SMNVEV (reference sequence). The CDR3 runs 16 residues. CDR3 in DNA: TGTGCCAGCAGCCCAGGAGGAGGGCTTTATAACTATGGCTACACCTTC. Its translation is CASSPGGGLYNYGYTF.

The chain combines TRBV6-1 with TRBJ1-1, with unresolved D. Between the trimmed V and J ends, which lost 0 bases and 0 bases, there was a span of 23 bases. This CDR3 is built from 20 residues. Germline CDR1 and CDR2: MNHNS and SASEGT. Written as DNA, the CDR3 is TGTGCCAGCAGTGAAGCCTTAGCCTCAAGGGCGGGTCGGATGAACACTGAAGCTTTCTTT. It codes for CASSEALASRAGRMNTEAFF.